The 32 T cell receptor beta chains below come from one sample, sequenced in a study of CD8 T cells in Susac syndrome. An input of roughly 0.5 to 1 ug of RNA was subjected to reverse transcription using random hexamers. TCRdb fed the immunoSEQ multiplex PCR reads into MiXCR, producing one record per CDR3 protein. The table includes around 150,000 distinct CDR3 sequences, 94% detected once. The sample was CD8+ T cells from PBMCs. The origin of the receptors is a human donor in good health.

The rearrangement joins TRBV9 to TRBJ2-1, with 8 bases identical to TRBD2. The CDR3 sequence is 18 residues long. The germline CDR1 and CDR2 sequences are SGDLS and YYNGEE. V was clipped by 3 bases and J by 0 bases; unmatched bases: 11. This chain's CDR3 is CASSENVERGLSYNEQFF. In DNA form, the CDR3 reads TGTGCCAGCAGCGAAAACGTAGAGCGGGGGCTCTCCTACAATGAGCAGTTCTTC.

The CDR3 DNA reads as TGTGCCAGCACTGGCGCCGGCGAGCAGTACTTC. The encoded protein is CASTGAGEQYF. The chain carries TRBV27 and TRBJ2-7, with D hard to call. Trimming shortened V by 7 bases and J by 6 bases, and 10 bases separated the two germline ends. CDR3 size: 11 residues. Germline V gives CDR1 MNHEY, CDR2 SMNVEV (reference sequence).

This clonotype was detected once. A junction end diverges from the germline sequence, so it may reflect a read error. The chain is built from TRBV7-9 and TRBJ1-1; no clear D. This CDR3 region has 12 residues. The V gene's germline CDR1 is SEHNR and CDR2 FQNEAQ (reference sequence). DNA of the CDR3: TGTGCCAGCAGCTTCATGGTCCCTGAAGTTTTCTTT. Residues: CASSFMVPEVFF. Full variable domain (missing parts from reference TRBV7-9 and TRBJ1-1): DTGVSQNPRHKITKRGQNVTFRCDPISEHNRLYWYRQTLGQGPEFLTYFQNEAQLEKSRLLSDRFSAERPKGSFSTLEIQRTEQGDSAMYLCASSFMVPEVFFGQGTRLTVV.

V gene TRBV14 combines with J gene TRBJ2-1, with a weak D call TRBD2 (5 bases). Germline V gene lookup returns CDR1 SGHDN and CDR2 FVKESK. This CDR3 contains 12 residues. V lost 2 bases to trimming and J lost 10 bases, with 9 bases between them. The CDR3: CASSQTRGEQFF. CDR3 DNA: TGTGCCAGCAGCCAAACCCGAGGGGAGCAGTTCTTC.

The chain recombines TRBV9 with TRBJ2-2; D is perhaps TRBD2 (7 bases). CDR1 is SGDLS, CDR2 YYNGEE, per germline. Trimming pared 7 bases from V and 0 bases from J, leaving 13 bases between. This CDR3 spans 15 amino acids. CDR3 coding DNA: TGTGCCAGCGGTCGGGGGGCAGCGAACACCGGGGAGCTGTTTTTT. Residues: CASGRGAANTGELFF. The complete variable domain, with remaining parts taken from reference TRBV9 and TRBJ2-2, reads DSGVTQTPKHLITATGQRVTLRCSPRSGDLSVYWYQQSLDQGLQFLIQYYNGEERAKGNILERFSAQQFPDLHSELNLSSLELGDSALYFCASGRGAANTGELFFGEGSRLTVL.

This chain uses TRBV29-1 with TRBJ2-7; 7 bases are shared with TRBD2. The germline gives CDR1 SQVTM, CDR2 ANQGSEA. This CDR3 has 14 residues. With 6 bases clipped from V and 1 base from J, the junction kept 9 bases outside the gene matches. In nucleotides, the CDR3 is TGCAGCGTCCTTCCGCGGGAGCGATCCTACGAGCAGTACTTC. This sequence encodes CSVLPRERSYEQYF.

This chain uses TRBV4-2 with TRBJ2-2; D perhaps matches TRBD2 (6 bases). CDR3 length equals 14 residues. Germline V gives CDR1 LGHNA, CDR2 YNFKEQ. Trimming pared 4 bases from V and 6 bases from J, leaving 12 bases between. DNA of the CDR3: TGTGCCAGCAGCCGGGGGGAGAAACCCGGGGAGCTGTTTTTT. Protein product: CASSRGEKPGELFF.

The chain has TRBV21-1 and TRBJ2-6; no check of the table's D call, TRBD2, against the DNA was made. TRBV21-1 is listed as a pseudogene. This CDR3 spans 14 amino acids. CDR3 amino acids: CGGERVCGANVLTF. CDR3 DNA sequence: TGTGGCGGGGAACGCGTCTGTGGGGCCAACGTCCTGACTTTC.

The chain has TRBV29-1 and TRBJ2-1, with TRBD1 identical over 8 bases. The germline CDR1 and CDR2 sequences are SQVTM and ANQGSEA. CDR3 length: 12 residues. After removal of 6 bases from V and 4 bases from J, the junction contained 2 bases not matched to a gene. The CDR3 coding sequence is TGCAGCGTCGGACAGGGTTACAATGAGCAGTTCTTC. Amino acid sequence: CSVGQGYNEQFF.

This chain joins TRBV14 and TRBJ1-1; D is unresolved. V lost 0 bases and J lost 7, with 6 bases in between. Germline V CDR1 and CDR2: SGHDN, FVKESK. The CDR3 is 12 residues long. CDR3 coding DNA: TGTGCCAGCAGCCAAGATTGGGGTGAAGCTTTCTTT. Translation gives CASSQDWGEAFF.

The genes are TRBV15 and TRBJ2-1; 7 bases map to TRBD2. The germline CDR1 and CDR2 sequences are LNHNV and YYDKDF (reference sequence). V was clipped by 1 base and J by 4 bases; unmatched bases: 7. The CDR3 length is 16 residues. Here the CDR3 DNA reads TGTGCCACCAGCAGAGGTCCTAGCGGAAAGTACAATGAGCAGTTCTTC. Translating gives CATSRGPSGKYNEQFF.

The gene calls are TRBV5-1 and TRBJ2-2; 7 bases are a match to TRBD1. With 0 bases clipped from V and 5 bases from J, the junction kept 7 bases outside the gene matches. The CDR3 is 16 residues long. Germline V gene sequence: CDR1 SGHRS, CDR2 YFSETQ. Here the CDR3 reads CASSLEVTGYTGELFF. DNA for the CDR3: TGCGCCAGCAGCTTGGAAGTGACAGGGTATACCGGGGAGCTGTTTTTT.

The chain is built from TRBV30 and TRBJ2-1; D is uncertain. CDR3 size: 16 residues. Per the germline V gene, CDR1 is GTSNPN and CDR2 is SVGIG (reference sequence). Trimming pared 1 base from V and 9 bases from J, leaving 22 bases between. CDR3 region: CAWSEGTRYPNSEQFF. The CDR3 region has the DNA TGTGCCTGGAGTGAGGGCACTCGTTACCCCAACAGTGAGCAGTTCTTC.

Points on this clonotype: The junction shows a germline mismatch at one end, possibly a read error. This chain connects TRBV29-1 to TRBJ2-7; 9 bases line up with TRBD1. CDR3 length equals 14 residues. Germline V CDR1 and CDR2: SQVTM, ANQGSEA. Written as DNA, the CDR3 is TGCAGCGTGGAAGGGACAGGGACTTCCTACGAGCAGTACTTC. Translating gives CSVEGTGTSYEQYF.

This rearrangement joins TRBV29-1 to TRBJ1-2; 9 nucleotides agree with TRBD1. The trim removed 6 bases at V and 4 bases at J, leaving 15 bases unmatched. This CDR3 contains 16 residues. Germline V CDR1 and CDR2: SQVTM, ANQGSEA. The CDR3 loop is CSVESYGDRDRYGYTF. As DNA, the CDR3 is TGCAGCGTCGAATCGTACGGGGACAGGGATCGCTATGGCTACACCTTC.

J is TRBJ2-2 and V is TRBV25-1; no clear D. Germline loops: CDR1 MGHDK, CDR2 SYGVNS. The V end lost 2 bases, the J end lost 8 bases, and 18 bases lay between the germline ends. The CDR3 covers 16 residues. CDR3 DNA sequence: TGTGCCAGCAGTGAAGGTAGTTGGGGATCGTTGGGGGAGCTGTTTTTT. Translating gives CASSEGSWGSLGELFF.

This chain connects TRBV27 to TRBJ2-5, with D unclear. Germline CDR1 MNHEY, CDR2 SMNVEV (reference sequence). V lost 3 bases to trimming and J lost 3 bases, with 14 bases between them. The CDR3 is 15 amino acids. CDR3 amino acids: CASSLGWQAKETQYF. The DNA of the CDR3 is TGTGCCAGCAGTTTGGGTTGGCAGGCGAAAGAGACCCAGTACTTC.

The rearrangement joins TRBV20-1 to TRBJ2-7; unclear D gene. V was pared by 4 bases and J by 5 bases, with 6 bases between. This CDR3 has 10 amino acids. Germline V gene data show CDR1 as DFQATT and CDR2 as SNEGSKA (reference sequence). This chain's CDR3 is CSAINHEQYF. The CDR3 DNA reads TGCAGTGCTATAAACCACGAGCAGTACTTC.

This chain uses TRBV7-9 with TRBJ2-5; D is ambiguous. Trimming left V 5 bases short and J 5 bases short, with 21 bases between. The CDR3 runs 16 residues. Germline V gives CDR1 SEHNR, CDR2 FQNEAQ (reference sequence). CDR3 coding DNA: TGTGCCAGCAGCCTTCGGGTCTCACCCAGTTGGGAGACCCAGTACTTC. It specifies CASSLRVSPSWETQYF. The full variable domain, rest sourced from reference TRBV7-9 and TRBJ2-5, is DTGVSQNPRHKITKRGQNVTFRCDPISEHNRLYWYRQTLGQGPEFLTYFQNEAQLEKSRLLSDRFSAERPKGSFSTLEIQRTEQGDSAMYLCASSLRVSPSWETQYFGPGTRLLVL.

The gene calls are TRBV6-5 and TRBJ2-4, with 7 bases aligning to TRBD1. The CDR3 loop spans 14 amino acids. After removal of 2 bases from V and 10 bases from J, the junction contained 8 bases not matched to a gene. The V gene's germline CDR1 is MNHEY and CDR2 SVGAGI. DNA for the CDR3: TGTGCCAGCAGTTACGGTGGGGACAGAAAGATTCAGTACTTC. Amino acid sequence: CASSYGGDRKIQYF.

The chain couples TRBV29-1 to TRBJ2-1, with 11 bases lining up with TRBD2. V gave up 6 bases and J gave up 6 bases; unmatched junction bases: 4. The CDR3 runs to 13 residues. The germline CDR1 and CDR2 sequences are SQVTM and ANQGSEA. The CDR3 bases are TGCAGCGTCACTAGCGGGAGTTCCAATGAGCAGTTCTTC. Protein sequence: CSVTSGSSNEQFF.

This clonotype was observed a single time. The rearrangement links TRBV27 to TRBJ2-1, with D unresolved. Trimming took 5 bases from V and 6 from J, leaving 5 bases between them. The CDR3 is 11 amino acids. The V gene's germline CDR1 is MNHEY and CDR2 SMNVEV (reference sequence). CDR3 loop: CASSELNEQFF. The CDR3 DNA is TGTGCCAGCAGTGAGCTCAATGAGCAGTTCTTC.

This chain uses TRBV12-3 or TRBV12-4 with TRBJ2-3; no clear D gene. The CDR3 loop spans 14 amino acids. The V gene lost 5 bases and the J gene lost 0 bases, with 9 bases spanning the gap. Written as DNA, the CDR3 is TGTGCCAGCAGTCCCCCAGACAGCACAGATACGCAGTATTTT. Amino acid sequence: CASSPPDSTDTQYF.

V usage is TRBV29-1 and J usage is TRBJ1-2; D is unclear. Germline V gene data show CDR1 as SQVTM and CDR2 as ANQGSEA. The V end was cut by 5 bases, the J end by 0 bases, with 10 bases between. The CDR3 has 13 residues. The CDR3 loop reads CSVLNAANYGYTF. The CDR3 nucleotides read TGCAGCGTTCTAAACGCTGCTAACTATGGCTACACCTTC. The variable domain in full, completed from reference TRBV29-1 and TRBJ1-2, reads SAVISQKPSRDICQRGTSLTIQCQVDSQVTMMFWYRQQPGQSLTLIATANQGSEATYESGFVIDKFPISRPNLTFSTLTVSNMSPEDSSIYLCSVLNAANYGYTFGSGTRLTVV.

V is TRBV4-3 and J is TRBJ1-4; 9 bases are shared with TRBD1. CDR3 length equals 15 residues. Germline CDR1 is LGHNA and CDR2 is YSLEER. Germline trimming cut 3 bases from V and 13 bases from J; bases unmatched to any gene: 12. The CDR3 DNA is TGCGCCAGCAGCCACCAGACAGGGGGAGATTCCGGACTGTTTTTT. Amino acid sequence: CASSHQTGGDSGLFF.

This sequence joins TRBV4-3 and TRBJ1-3, with D hard to call. The V end lost 4 bases, the J end lost 0 bases, and 10 bases lay between the germline ends. The CDR3 totals 15 residues. Germline CDR1 is LGHNA and CDR2 is YSLEER. The CDR3 DNA reads TGCGCCAGCAGCCCGGGCAGATCCTCTGGAAACACCATATATTTT. Protein product: CASSPGRSSGNTIYF.

The V gene is TRBV6-5, the J gene TRBJ1-1; unclear D gene. Trimming cost V 4 bases and J 1 base, with 7 bases left between them. There are 13 residues in the CDR3. The germline CDR1 and CDR2 sequences are MNHEY and SVGAGI. Here the CDR3 reads CASSSGTNTEAFF. For the CDR3, the DNA is TGTGCCAGCAGTTCCGGAACGAACACTGAAGCTTTCTTT.

J is TRBJ2-1 and V is TRBV18, with 7 bases that match TRBD1. CDR1 KGHSH and CDR2 LQKENI come from the germline V gene. The CDR3 has 13 amino acids. Losses at the gene ends were 3 bases for V and 6 bases for J; bases not matched to a gene: 2. CDR3 DNA sequence: TGTGCCAGCTCACCCACAGGGGCCAATGAGCAGTTCTTC. Its translation: CASSPTGANEQFF.

CDR3 coding DNA: TGTGCCAGCAGGGAACAGGGGGCGCCCACAGATACGCAGTATTTT. Amino acid sequence: CASREQGAPTDTQYF. The chain recombines TRBV27 with TRBJ2-3; 9 bases are a match to TRBD1. This CDR3 is 15 amino acids long. Looked up from germline, CDR1 is MNHEY and CDR2 is SMNVEV (reference sequence). V lost 6 bases, J lost 2 bases, and 6 bases stayed unmatched.

This clonotype was detected a few times. V usage is TRBV7-9 and J usage is TRBJ1-4; perhaps TRBD1 as D (5 bases). The CDR3 is 12 amino acids. Looked up from germline, CDR1 is SEHNR and CDR2 is FQNEAQ (reference sequence). With 6 bases removed from V and 7 bases from J, the gap between germline ends came to 9 bases. In DNA, the CDR3 is TGTGCCAGCAGTTTGGGGGGTGAAAAACTGTTTTTT. This gives the protein CASSLGGEKLFF.

The chain is built from TRBV7-8 and TRBJ2-7, with 9 bases aligning to TRBD1. The length of the CDR3 is 15 residues. Germline V gives CDR1 SGHVS, CDR2 FQNEAQ. V dropped 4 bases and J dropped 6; count of bases not matched to a gene: 10. The CDR3 DNA reads as TGTGCCAGCAGCTACCCCTACAGGGGGCTAGGCGAGCAGTACTTC. Translated: CASSYPYRGLGEQYF.

The chain links TRBV15 to TRBJ2-3; the D is unclear. Per germline, CDR1 LNHNV and CDR2 YYDKDF (reference sequence). V gave up 3 bases and J gave up 0 bases, with 13 bases separating them. The CDR3 contains 16 residues. CDR3 region: CATSRMFDSSTDTQYF. CDR3 coding DNA: TGTGCCACCAGCAGGATGTTCGACTCTAGCACAGATACGCAGTATTTT. The complete variable domain, with remaining parts taken from reference TRBV15 and TRBJ2-3, reads DAMVIQNPRYQVTQFGKPVTLSCSQTLNHNVMYWYQQKSSQAPKLLFHYYDKDFNNEADTPDNFQSRRPNTSFCFLDIRSPGLGDTAMYLCATSRMFDSSTDTQYFGPGTRLTVL.